This T cell receptor beta chain was identified in a study of T cells in Graves' hyperthyroidism and ophthalmopathy. Diagnostic assessment was based on clinical symptoms, serum thyroxine and TRAb, thyroid ultrasound and orbital computed tomography. General study results and limits: Progression to ophthalmopathy was predicted a median of roughly 6.6 months early.

This CDR3 contains 17 residues. With 3 bases clipped from V and 4 bases from J, the junction kept 16 bases outside the gene matches. Germline V gene lookup returns CDR1 DFQATT and CDR2 SNEGSKA (reference sequence). A remark on this clonotype: Its antigen is as yet unknown.

Amplification targeted TCR beta CDR3 regions from RNA transcripts. Primed by the HTBI set, a first-round RT-PCR was run on the TCR CDR3. One entry per CDR3 protein, called by TCRdb with MiXCR from the multiplex PCR reads. This table has about 58,000 distinct CDR3 sequences, 49% appearing once. Sample: blood. The source of this sequence is a woman aged 30 to 39 with Graves' ophthalmopathy. This chain links TRBV20-1 with TRBJ2-7; 9 bases fit TRBD1. CDR3 amino acids: CSARGQSPDRGEYEQYF. The CDR3 nucleotides read TGCAGTGCTAGGGGACAGTCGCCGGACAGGGGAGAATACGAGCAGTACTTC.